Sequencing of this TCR beta chain was carried out in a study of T cells in localized non-small cell lung cancer. Findings and caveats of the study: Higher T cell density in the blood was associated with longer overall survival, whereas higher adjacent-lung clonality associated with shorter survival. Detection in adjacent lung was observed for a median around 50 of the top 100 tumor clones. Adjacent uninvolved lung had the highest clonality, suggesting focused antigen responses. One tumor region alone was sequenced, and heterogeneity therefore remains possible.

The CDR3 loop spans 14 amino acids. V shed 4 bases, J shed 7 bases, and the junction held 4 bases outside the gene matches. Germline V gene lookup returns CDR1 SGDLS and CDR2 YYNGEE. This table comes from immunoSEQ multiplex PCR, and its TCRdb copy is limited to in-frame clones, with some not included. The data show 30,000 to 40,000 clones, more than 80% seen once. Comment on this clone: Its specificity is not known.

This receptor was identified in a male donor older than 55 with stage II lung adenocarcinoma. The sample here was peripheral blood mononuclear cells, taken before any cancer treatment. This chain links TRBV9 with TRBJ2-1; 11 bases line up with TRBD1. The CDR3 DNA reads TGTGCCAGCAGCTCGAGGGACAGGGGGAATGAGCAGTTCTTC. Its protein is CASSSRDRGNEQFF. The complete variable domain, with remaining parts taken from reference TRBV9 and TRBJ2-1, reads DSGVTQTPKHLITATGQRVTLRCSPRSGDLSVYWYQQSLDQGLQFLIQYYNGEERAKGNILERFSAQQFPDLHSELNLSSLELGDSALYFCASSSRDRGNEQFFGPGTRLTVL.